This TCR beta chain originates from a study of regulatory T cells in long-lasting Graves disease. Points from the study as a whole: Persistent disease preferred TRBV28, TRBJ1-2 and TRBJ2-5. Relative to newly diagnosed Graves' patients, persistent ones had lower TCR diversity.

Deletions cut 4 bases from V and 11 bases from J, with 15 bases between. Per the germline V gene, CDR1 is SGHRS and CDR2 is YFSETQ. The CDR3 is made up of 13 amino acids. Combining iRepertoire HTBI primers with Arm-PCR of CDR3 regions, the authors built TCR beta libraries. TCRdb passed the multiplex PCR reads through MiXCR, listing each CDR3 protein once. This table holds about 400,000 distinct CDR3 sequences, approximately 16% found once. Of note for this clonotype: The antigen remains unidentified.

The time point was: newly diagnosed GD, antithyroid drugs for less than 3 months. The TCR library was made from RNA that had been extracted from PBMCs in TRIzol. The same specimen was also included in a second study, on T cells in Graves' hyperthyroidism and ophthalmopathy. That work adds: The model's output predicted ophthalmopathy at a median of roughly 6.9 months prior to onset.

This chain links TRBV5-1 with TRBJ1-4, with D possibly being TRBD1 (5 bases). The specimen comprised peripheral blood mononuclear cells (PBMCs), sampled at new diagnosis, from a patient treated with antithyroid drugs. This clonotype was obtained from a woman between 40 and 55 years old with Graves disease. CDR3 DNA: TGCGCCAGCAGCACCGGGACGATGGAGAAACTGTTTTTT. Translation: CASSTGTMEKLFF.